This passage covers 5 T cell receptor beta chains from one sample sequenced in a study of shared T cell receptors in the human thymus. Sequencing used immunoSEQ multiplex PCR; TCRdb keeps in-frame clones, though not all of them. This sample has fewer than 700,000 clones, with roughly 88% found just once. The sample was also linked to a second study, of human thymus T cells.

What was sequenced was thymocytes. These TCRs come from a boy younger than two with a congenital heart defect.

This clone was seen only once. This specimen includes other DNA sequences encoding the same CDR3. The chain uses TRBV18 and TRBJ2-7, with TRBD1 matching 8 bases. V gave up 6 bases and J gave up 2 bases; unmatched junction bases: 6. The CDR3 extends over 14 amino acids. The V gene's germline CDR1 is KGHSH and CDR2 LQKENI. The chain's CDR3 is CASSAGTGPYEQYF. CDR3 DNA: TGTGCCAGCTCGGCCGGGACAGGACCCTACGAGCAGTACTTC.

The rearrangement uses TRBV30 and TRBJ2-7; D is perhaps TRBD1 (5 bases). V dropped 4 bases and J dropped 2 bases, with 21 bases sitting between them. CDR1 and CDR2 from the germline V gene are GTSNPN and SVGIG (reference sequence). The CDR3 has 16 residues. CDR3 region: CAWKFPSTSRAYEQYF. CDR3 DNA: TGTGCCTGGAAGTTCCCGTCCACATCCAGGGCCTACGAGCAGTACTTC.

This clone has just one count. V gene TRBV19 combines with J gene TRBJ2-4; 12 bases match TRBD2. V lost 8 bases to trimming and J lost 9 bases; unmatched junction nucleotides: 14. Germline V gene data show CDR1 as LNHDA and CDR2 as SQIVND (reference sequence). CDR3 size: 16 residues. CDR3 protein: CASGRGLAGLTGIQYF. The CDR3 bases are TGTGCCAGTGGGAGGGGACTAGCGGGCCTAACGGGCATTCAGTACTTC.

This clone was detected once. The chain recombines TRBV28 with TRBJ2-7, with 7 positions matching TRBD1. The CDR3 runs to 16 residues. V was pared by 5 bases and J by 3 bases, with 13 bases of the junction left unmatched. Per the germline V gene, CDR1 is MDHEN and CDR2 is SYDVKM. CDR3 coding DNA: TGTGCCAGCAGTCCAACCGGACAGGTGATAAACTACGAGCAGTACTTC. This translates into CASSPTGQVINYEQYF.

Comments on this clone: Germline is not matched at one junction end, which may reflect a read error. The genes are TRBV30 and TRBJ1-1, with TRBD1 matching 8 bases. CDR1 and CDR2 (germline): GTSNPN, SVGIG (reference sequence). The CDR3 has 14 residues. The CDR3 DNA reads TGTGCCTGGACCCCCCCAGGGGGCAAAACTGAGGCTTTCTTT. As protein: CAWTPPGGKTEAFF.